A selection of T cell receptor beta chains follows, all from one sample in a study of blood T cells in healthy people across ages. TCRdb re-derived calls from the 5' RACE reads in MiXCR, one entry per CDR3 protein. This table has fewer than 950,000 distinct CDR3 sequences, about 55% appearing once. Sequencing input: blood. These receptors came from a man older than 75 in good health. CDR3s include the opening cysteine and the closing phenylalanine or tryptophan. A D gene is named only where the DNA matches it firmly. Size is omitted from some rows. Given values are once, few, many or a class for expanded clones.

TRBJ1-2	few	TRBD1	TRBV25-1	CASSRTGSGGYTF	TGTGCCAGCAGCCGGACAGGGTCAGGCGGCTACACCTTC
TRBJ1-2	NA	NA	TRBV6-4	CASSREVGSNYGYTF	TGTGCCAGCAGCCGGGAGGTCGGTTCTAACTATGGCTACACCTTC
TRBJ2-2	NA	NA	TRBV7-2	CASSPVVAGTPGGGELFF	TGTGCCAGCAGCCCAGTGGTGGCTGGGACTCCCGGGGGCGGGGAGCTGTTTTTT
TRBJ1-2	NA	TRBD1	TRBV29-1	CGVRGGPGTNYGYTF	TGCGGCGTACGAGGGGGCCCCGGGACTAACTATGGCTACACCTTC
TRBJ2-7	NA	NA	TRBV6-1	CASSLSGTAYEQYF	TGTGCCAGCAGCCTGAGCGGGACAGCCTACGAGCAGTACTTC
TRBJ2-1	NA	TRBD2	TRBV28	CASSLGRETQFF	TGTGCCAGCAGTTTGGGGAGGGAGACCCAGTTCTTC
TRBJ1-5	NA	NA	TRBV24-1	CATGGSVRNQPQHF	TGTGCCACTGGAGGGTCTGTAAGGAATCAGCCCCAGCATTTT
TRBJ2-5	NA	TRBD2	TRBV7-9	CASSPGTSAQETQYF	TGTGCCAGCAGCCCCGGGACTAGCGCGCAAGAGACCCAGTACTTC
TRBJ1-5	few	NA	TRBV2	CASSASGGNQPQHF	TGTGCCAGCAGCGCTTCGGGGGGCAATCAGCCCCAGCATTTT
TRBJ2-7	NA	NA	TRBV11-2	CASSSPRLGGEQYF	TGTGCCAGCAGCTCGCCCCGGTTGGGGGGAGAGCAGTACTTC
TRBJ2-1	few	NA	TRBV2	CASLGGRGNEQFF	TGTGCCAGCCTCGGGGGCCGAGGAAATGAGCAGTTCTTC
TRBJ2-7	NA	NA	TRBV20-1	CSVQGREQYF	TGCAGTGTCCAGGGACGCGAGCAGTACTTC
TRBJ2-7	once	NA	TRBV18	CASSQGPSYNEQYF	TGTGCCAGCTCACAGGGACCCTCCTACAATGAGCAGTACTTC
TRBJ2-5	NA	TRBD2	TRBV11-2	CASSLGASGSPQETQYF	TGTGCCAGCAGCTTAGGAGCTAGCGGCTCACCGCAAGAGACCCAGTACTTC
TRBJ2-1	few	TRBD2	TRBV5-1	CASSLAPTSGVGDEQFF	TGCGCCAGCAGCTTGGCCCCCACTAGCGGGGTCGGGGATGAGCAGTTCTTC
TRBJ2-1	NA	NA	TRBV29-1	CSVRDGGFF	TGCAGCGTTCGGGACGGTGGGTTCTTC
TRBJ2-5	NA	NA	TRBV21-1	CASSPPSSHSRETQYF	TGTGCCAGCAGCCCTCCCTCGTCACATTCTAGGGAGACCCAGTACTTC
TRBJ2-5	NA	NA	TRBV3-1	CASSQGQDGTQYF	TGTGCCAGCAGCCAAGGGCAGGACGGGACCCAGTACTTC